The 4 T cell receptor beta chains given below trace back to one sample, sequenced in a study of blood T cell repertoires in COVID-19 (TCRdb year 2020). The library relied on the immunoSEQ multiplex PCR assay. TCRdb stores this immuneACCESS table with in-frame sequences only. Part of the clones is absent; in the studies checked, under half of the shortfall reflects unresolved V genes, and no reason is known for the rest. This sample holds 65,000 to 90,000 clones; 89% were observed only once. The ten most abundant clones make up roughly 8.9% of the sample. The sequenced sample consisted of peripheral blood. All receptors come from a man in his forties or fifties with acute or convalescent COVID-19.

The chain combines TRBV3-1 (or the pseudogene TRBV3-2) with TRBJ1-3; maybe TRBD1 (6 bases). V dropped 4 bases and J dropped 2 bases, with 18 bases sitting between them. Germline CDR1 LGHDT, CDR2 YNNKEL (reference sequence). The CDR3 has 17 amino acids. CDR3 region: CASSPTFGTTAGNTIYF. As DNA, the CDR3 is TGTGCCAGCAGCCCCACGTTCGGGACAACAGCTGGAAACACCATATATTTT.

The chain links TRBV5-1 to TRBJ2-5, with TRBD2 matching 14 bases. V gave up 4 bases and J gave up 7 bases; unmatched junction bases: 6. The CDR3 has 15 amino acids. Per germline, CDR1 SGHRS and CDR2 YFSETQ. The CDR3: CASSQTSGGAGTQYF. The CDR3 DNA reads TGCGCCAGCAGCCAGACTAGCGGGGGGGCCGGGACCCAGTACTTC.

This clone was observed once. V is TRBV27 and J is TRBJ1-2; 8 nucleotides line up with TRBD1. Germline lookup yields CDR1 MNHEY and CDR2 SMNVEV (reference sequence). CDR3 length: 15 residues. V shed 2 bases and J 10 bases; nucleotides not matched to a gene: 12. The CDR3 DNA is TGTGCCAGCAGTTTAGCGGGGCAGGGGGCAGTAGTCTACACCTTC. Its protein product is CASSLAGQGAVVYTF.

J is TRBJ2-2 and V is TRBV14; no reliable D call. The CDR3 is 15 residues long. Trimming took 5 bases from V and 1 from J, leaving 11 bases between them. Germline assignment: CDR1 SGHDN and CDR2 FVKESK. CDR3 loop: CASSVAAGNTGELFF. CDR3 coding DNA: TGTGCCAGCAGCGTCGCGGCCGGGAACACCGGGGAGCTGTTTTTT.